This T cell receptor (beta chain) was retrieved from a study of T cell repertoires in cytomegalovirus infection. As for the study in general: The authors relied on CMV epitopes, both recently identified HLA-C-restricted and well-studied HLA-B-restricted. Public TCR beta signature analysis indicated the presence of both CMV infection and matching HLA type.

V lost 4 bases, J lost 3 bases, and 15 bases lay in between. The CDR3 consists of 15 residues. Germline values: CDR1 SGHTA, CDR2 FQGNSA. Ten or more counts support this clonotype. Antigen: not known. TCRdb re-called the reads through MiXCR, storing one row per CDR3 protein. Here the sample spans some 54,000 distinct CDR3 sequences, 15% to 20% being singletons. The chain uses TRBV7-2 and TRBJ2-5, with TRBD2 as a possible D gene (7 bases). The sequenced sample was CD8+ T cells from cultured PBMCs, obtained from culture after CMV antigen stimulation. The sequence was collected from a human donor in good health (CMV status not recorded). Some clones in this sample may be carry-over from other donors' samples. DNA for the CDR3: TGTGCCAGCAGCTCCTGGGAGGGGGAGAAAGAGACCCAGTACTTC. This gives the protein CASSSWEGEKETQYF. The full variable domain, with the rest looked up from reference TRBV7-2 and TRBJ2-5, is GAGVSQSPSNKVTEKGKDVELRCDPISGHTALYWYRQSLGQGLEFLIYFQGNSAPDKSGLPSDRFSAERTGGSVSTLTIQRTQQEDSAVYLCASSSWEGEKETQYFGPGTRLLVL.